The entry below describes one T cell receptor beta chain. The source of the sample is a study of CD8 T cells in Susac syndrome. The CDR3 contains 12 residues. V lost 6 bases and J 4 bases, leaving 8 bases between the germline ends. Germline CDR1 is SGHDT and CDR2 is YYEEEE. A quantity of about 0.45 to 1 ug RNA underwent reverse transcription using random hexamers. TCRdb passed the immunoSEQ multiplex PCR reads through MiXCR, listing each CDR3 protein once. Of approximately 190,000 distinct CDR3 sequences detected, approximately 95% appear once; the ten largest clones hold approximately 0.15%. The specimen sequenced was CD8+ T cells from PBMCs. The chain joins TRBV5-6 to TRBJ2-1; no reliable D call. This clonotype was sampled from a human donor with Susac syndrome. The chain's CDR3 is CASNSNYNEQFF. DNA of the CDR3: TGTGCCAGCAATTCTAATTACAATGAGCAGTTCTTC.